These T cell receptor beta chains were read from a single sample in a study of early T cells in non-severe SARS-CoV-2 infection. TCRdb analysed the 5' RACE reads with MiXCR anew, one entry per CDR3 protein. Of 77,000 or so distinct CDR3 sequences listed, about 14% are singletons. Material: whole blood, obtained at baseline. The origin of the receptors is an adult who was a healthcare worker with PCR-confirmed SARS-CoV-2 infection or an uninfected control (not recorded which). The CDR3 runs from the conserved cysteine through the conserved F or W. Clone size, where shown, is once, few, many, or a class for clones that have expanded.

v_gene: TRBV19
j_gene: TRBJ2-7
abundance: .
CDR3aa: CATRDRGTYEQYF

v_gene: TRBV19
j_gene: TRBJ1-5
abundance: .
CDR3aa: CATRGGDQPQHF

v_gene: TRBV29-1
j_gene: TRBJ1-1
abundance: many
CDR3aa: CSVLYFGTEAFF

v_gene: TRBV25-1
j_gene: TRBJ2-3
abundance: many
CDR3aa: CASSAYAQDNTDTQYF

v_gene: TRBV28
j_gene: TRBJ1-1
abundance: .
CDR3aa: CASSPGQGKMNTEAFF

v_gene: TRBV20-1
j_gene: TRBJ2-7
abundance: few
CDR3aa: CSATSGKDYEQYF

v_gene: TRBV3-1
j_gene: TRBJ2-7
abundance: many
CDR3aa: CASSQFNGAYEQYF

v_gene: TRBV30
j_gene: TRBJ2-5
abundance: .
CDR3aa: CAWSVKWGQIGETQYF

v_gene: TRBV5-1
j_gene: TRBJ2-5
abundance: .
CDR3aa: CASRPSSGIPETQYF

v_gene: TRBV2
j_gene: TRBJ2-3
abundance: .
CDR3aa: CASSLPGLAGAADTQYF

v_gene: TRBV29-1
j_gene: TRBJ1-1
abundance: .
CDR3aa: CSVAREWNTEAFF

v_gene: TRBV9
j_gene: TRBJ2-1
abundance: .
CDR3aa: CASSGPRLAVYNEQFF

v_gene: TRBV27
j_gene: TRBJ1-1
abundance: .
CDR3aa: CASSWDSNTEAFF

v_gene: TRBV9
j_gene: TRBJ2-2
abundance: .
CDR3aa: CASSFGPNTGELFF

v_gene: TRBV7-9
j_gene: TRBJ2-1
abundance: .
CDR3aa: CASSLGGLAGPLYNEQFF

v_gene: TRBV24-1
j_gene: TRBJ2-2
abundance: many
CDR3aa: CATSDPAGGAGELFF

v_gene: TRBV19
j_gene: TRBJ1-1
abundance: few
CDR3aa: CASSTPGRRNTEAFF

v_gene: TRBV7-9
j_gene: TRBJ2-2
abundance: .
CDR3aa: CASSSHRGNTGELFF

v_gene: TRBV28
j_gene: TRBJ1-3
abundance: few
CDR3aa: CASSSTGVGSGNTIYF

v_gene: TRBV24-1
j_gene: TRBJ2-5
abundance: .
CDR3aa: CATSGQEGSYQETQYF

v_gene: TRBV29-1
j_gene: TRBJ2-3
abundance: .
CDR3aa: CSSNTDTQYF

v_gene: TRBV27
j_gene: TRBJ1-1
abundance: few
CDR3aa: CASSPLDRGSGTEAFF